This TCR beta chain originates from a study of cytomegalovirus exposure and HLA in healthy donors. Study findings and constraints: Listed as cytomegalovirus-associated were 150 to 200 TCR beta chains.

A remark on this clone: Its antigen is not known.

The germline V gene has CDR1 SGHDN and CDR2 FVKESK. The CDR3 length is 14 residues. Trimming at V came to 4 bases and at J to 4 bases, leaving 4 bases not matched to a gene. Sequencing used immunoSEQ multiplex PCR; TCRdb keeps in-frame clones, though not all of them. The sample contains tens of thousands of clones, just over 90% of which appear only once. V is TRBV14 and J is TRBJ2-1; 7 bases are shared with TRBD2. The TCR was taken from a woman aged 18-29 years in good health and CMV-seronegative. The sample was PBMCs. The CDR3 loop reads CASSPGTIYNEQFF. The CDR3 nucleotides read TGTGCCAGCAGCCCCGGGACTATTTACAATGAGCAGTTCTTC. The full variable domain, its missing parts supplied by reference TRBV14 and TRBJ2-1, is EAGVTQFPSHSVIEKGQTVTLRCDPISGHDNLYWYRRVMGKEIKFLLHFVKESKQDESGMPNNRFLAERTGGTYSTLKVQPAELEDSGVYFCASSPGTIYNEQFFGPGTRLTVL.